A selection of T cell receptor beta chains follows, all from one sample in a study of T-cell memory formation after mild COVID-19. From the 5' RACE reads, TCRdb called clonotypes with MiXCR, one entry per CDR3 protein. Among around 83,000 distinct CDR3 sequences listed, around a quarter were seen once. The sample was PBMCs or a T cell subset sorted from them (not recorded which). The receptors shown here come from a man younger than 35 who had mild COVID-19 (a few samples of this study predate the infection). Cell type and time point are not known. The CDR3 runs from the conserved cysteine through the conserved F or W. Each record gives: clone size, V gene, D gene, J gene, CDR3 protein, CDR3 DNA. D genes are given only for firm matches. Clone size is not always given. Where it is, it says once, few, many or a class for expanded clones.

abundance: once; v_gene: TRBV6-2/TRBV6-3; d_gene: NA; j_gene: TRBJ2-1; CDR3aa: CASSYSNPLKQFF; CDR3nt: TGTGCCAGCAGTTACTCGAACCCCCTGAAGCAGTTCTTC
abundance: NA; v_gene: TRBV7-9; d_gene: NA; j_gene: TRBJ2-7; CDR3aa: CASSLDYRYEQYF; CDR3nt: TGTGCCAGCAGCTTAGATTATCGGTACGAGCAGTACTTC
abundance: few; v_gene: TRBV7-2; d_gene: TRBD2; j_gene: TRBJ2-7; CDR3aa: CASSSPSGGLTYEQYF; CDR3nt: TGTGCCAGCAGCTCACCCAGCGGGGGGCTCACCTACGAGCAGTACTTC
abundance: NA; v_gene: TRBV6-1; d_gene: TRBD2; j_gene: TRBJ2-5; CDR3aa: CASSRTPGLAGGKETQYF; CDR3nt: TGTGCCAGCAGTCGGACCCCGGGACTAGCGGGGGGGAAAGAGACCCAGTACTTC
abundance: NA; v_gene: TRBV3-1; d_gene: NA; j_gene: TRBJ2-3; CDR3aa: CATEDSTSTDTQYF; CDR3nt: TGTGCCACCGAAGACAGCACTAGCACAGATACGCAGTATTTT
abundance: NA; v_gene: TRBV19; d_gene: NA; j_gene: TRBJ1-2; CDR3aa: CASSTSTTNYGYTF; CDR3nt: TGTGCCAGTAGTACCTCGACAACTAACTATGGCTACACCTTC
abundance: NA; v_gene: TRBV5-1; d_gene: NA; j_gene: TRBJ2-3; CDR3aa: CASSLEGARTDTQYF; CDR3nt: TGCGCCAGCAGCTTGGAGGGAGCTCGCACAGATACGCAGTATTTT
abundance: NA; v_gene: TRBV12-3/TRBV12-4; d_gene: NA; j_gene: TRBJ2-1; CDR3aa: CASSARGEQFF; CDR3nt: TGTGCCAGCAGCGCCAGGGGTGAGCAGTTCTTC
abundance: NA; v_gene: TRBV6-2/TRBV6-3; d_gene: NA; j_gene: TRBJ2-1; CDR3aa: CASSYITGNEQFF; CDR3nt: TGTGCCAGCAGTTACATAACTGGCAATGAGCAGTTCTTC
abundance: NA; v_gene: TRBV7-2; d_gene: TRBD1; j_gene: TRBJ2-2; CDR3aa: CASSFTSRRQGRISTNTGELFF; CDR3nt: TGTGCCAGCAGCTTTACCTCTCGTCGACAGGGCCGAATATCAACGAACACCGGGGAGCTGTTTTTT
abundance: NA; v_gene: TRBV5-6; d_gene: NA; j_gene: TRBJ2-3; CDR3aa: CASSLYLATLGDTQYF; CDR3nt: TGTGCCAGCAGCTTGTATCTTGCCACCTTGGGTGATACGCAGTATTTT
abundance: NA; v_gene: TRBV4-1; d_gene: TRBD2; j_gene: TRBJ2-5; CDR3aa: CASSRGGEQETQYF; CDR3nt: TGCGCCAGCAGCCGCGGGGGGGAACAAGAGACCCAGTACTTC
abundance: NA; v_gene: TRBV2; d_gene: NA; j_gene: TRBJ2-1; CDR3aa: CASRGTPNEQFF; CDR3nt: TGTGCCAGCAGGGGGACACCGAACGAGCAGTTCTTC
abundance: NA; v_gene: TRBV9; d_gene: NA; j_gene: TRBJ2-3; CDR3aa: CASSEGGTDTQYF; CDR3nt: TGTGCCAGCAGCGAGGGGGGCACAGATACGCAGTATTTT
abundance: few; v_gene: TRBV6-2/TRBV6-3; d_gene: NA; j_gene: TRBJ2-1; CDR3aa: CASSWDAHQSSYNEQFF; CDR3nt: TGTGCCAGCAGTTGGGATGCCCATCAGAGCTCCTACAATGAGCAGTTCTTC
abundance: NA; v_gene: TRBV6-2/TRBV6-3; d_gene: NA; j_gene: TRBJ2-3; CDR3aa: CASWRGGRATDTQYF; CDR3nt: TGTGCCAGCTGGCGAGGCGGGCGAGCGACAGATACGCAGTATTTT
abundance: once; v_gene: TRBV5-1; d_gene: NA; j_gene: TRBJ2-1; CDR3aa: CASSGGATFYNEQFF; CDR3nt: TGCGCCAGCAGCGGGGGGGCGACGTTCTACAATGAGCAGTTCTTC
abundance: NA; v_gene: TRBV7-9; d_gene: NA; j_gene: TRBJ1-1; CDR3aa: CASSSTLIKHMNTEAFF; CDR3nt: TGTGCCAGCAGCTCGACTCTCATAAAACACATGAACACTGAAGCTTTCTTT
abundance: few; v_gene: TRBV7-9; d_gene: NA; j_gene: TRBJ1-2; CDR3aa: CASSLINRNYGYTF; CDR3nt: TGTGCCAGCAGCTTAATTAACAGGAACTATGGCTACACCTTC
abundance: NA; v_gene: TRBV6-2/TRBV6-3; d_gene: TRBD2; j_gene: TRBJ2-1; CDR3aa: CASSSTSGVNEQFF; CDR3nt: TGTGCCAGCAGTTCGACTAGCGGGGTCAATGAGCAGTTCTTC
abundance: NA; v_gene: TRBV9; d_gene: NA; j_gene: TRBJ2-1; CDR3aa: CASSVESSYNEQFF; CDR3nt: TGTGCCAGCAGCGTAGAGAGCTCCTACAATGAGCAGTTCTTC
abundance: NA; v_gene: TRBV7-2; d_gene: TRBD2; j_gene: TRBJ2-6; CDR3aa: CAGSGGRLNSGANVLTF; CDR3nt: TGTGCTGGAAGCGGGGGCCGCCTTAACTCTGGGGCCAACGTCCTGACTTTC
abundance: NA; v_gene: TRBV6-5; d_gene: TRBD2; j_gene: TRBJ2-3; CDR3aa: CATLAGATDTQYF; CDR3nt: TGTGCCACTCTAGCGGGGGCCACAGATACGCAGTATTTT
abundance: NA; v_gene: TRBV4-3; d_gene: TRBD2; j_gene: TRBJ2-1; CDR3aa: CASSPRGGRYNEQFF; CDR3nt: TGCGCCAGCAGCCCACGGGGGGGCCGGTACAATGAGCAGTTCTTC
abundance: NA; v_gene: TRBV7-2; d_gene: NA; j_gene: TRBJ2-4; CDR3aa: CASSLMSGRETDKNIQYF; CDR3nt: TGTGCCAGCAGCTTAATGAGCGGGCGAGAGACGGACAAAAACATTCAGTACTTC
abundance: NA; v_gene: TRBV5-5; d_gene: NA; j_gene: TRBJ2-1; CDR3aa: CASGPPADHNEQFF; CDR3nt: TGTGCCAGCGGCCCCCCGGCGGACCACAATGAGCAGTTCTTC
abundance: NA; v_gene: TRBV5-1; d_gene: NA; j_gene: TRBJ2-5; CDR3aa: CASSFEGGLKYF; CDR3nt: TGCGCCAGCAGCTTCGAGGGGGGGCTCAAGTACTTC
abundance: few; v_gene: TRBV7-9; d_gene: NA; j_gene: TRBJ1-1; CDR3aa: CASSQGLGTEAFF; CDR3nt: TGTGCCAGCAGCCAGGGGCTGGGCACTGAAGCTTTCTTT
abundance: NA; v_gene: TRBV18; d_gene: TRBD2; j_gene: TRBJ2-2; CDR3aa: CASSPPIPGGAGELFF; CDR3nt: TGTGCCAGCTCACCACCAATACCGGGAGGGGCCGGGGAGCTGTTTTTT
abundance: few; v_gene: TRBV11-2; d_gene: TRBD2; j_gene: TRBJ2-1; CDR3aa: CASSLGASGGENNEQFF; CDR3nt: TGTGCCAGCAGCTTAGGGGCTAGCGGGGGGGAAAACAATGAGCAGTTCTTC
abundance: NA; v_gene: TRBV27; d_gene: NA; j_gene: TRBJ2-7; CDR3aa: CASSPLGGEQYF; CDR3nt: TGTGCCAGCAGTCCCCTGGGGGGAGAGCAGTACTTC